Listed below are T cell receptor beta chains from one sample, sequenced in a study of shared clonotypes between healthy human individuals. Produced via immunoSEQ multiplex PCR; TCRdb's table is partial and in-frame only. The sample includes about 2 million clones, over 85% of them seen just once. Sequenced material: naive CD4+ T cells sorted from blood. These receptors were taken from a man aged 18-30 years in good health. Both conserved end residues are part of each CDR3. Each record gives: CDR3 protein, J gene, V gene, clone size, D gene. D genes are given only for firm matches. Some rows have no size entry. The others give once, few or many, or a class for an expanded clone.

CDR3aa: CASSQGGGQPQHF; j_gene: TRBJ1-5; v_gene: TRBV10-2; abundance: .; d_gene: .
CDR3aa: CASSLRKGKGEETQYF; j_gene: TRBJ2-5; v_gene: TRBV5-8; abundance: .; d_gene: .
CDR3aa: CASSSHRGNQETQYF; j_gene: TRBJ2-5; v_gene: TRBV21-1; abundance: .; d_gene: .
CDR3aa: CASSFGRAETQYF; j_gene: TRBJ2-5; v_gene: TRBV27; abundance: .; d_gene: .
CDR3aa: CASSSGQANAGNTIYF; j_gene: TRBJ1-3; v_gene: TRBV7-2; abundance: .; d_gene: TRBD1
CDR3aa: CASRNPGNQPQHF; j_gene: TRBJ1-5; v_gene: TRBV19; abundance: .; d_gene: .
CDR3aa: CASSLQGSDTQYF; j_gene: TRBJ2-3; v_gene: TRBV5-1; abundance: .; d_gene: .
CDR3aa: CASSESAGGPTTQYF; j_gene: TRBJ2-3; v_gene: TRBV10-1; abundance: .; d_gene: TRBD2
CDR3aa: CASSPTLMNTEAFF; j_gene: TRBJ1-1; v_gene: TRBV4-3; abundance: .; d_gene: .
CDR3aa: CASSEHEQGPITGYTF; j_gene: TRBJ1-2; v_gene: TRBV6-1; abundance: .; d_gene: .
CDR3aa: CAWSGDGGYTF; j_gene: TRBJ1-2; v_gene: TRBV30; abundance: .; d_gene: .
CDR3aa: CASSLIGGQSPLHF; j_gene: TRBJ1-6; v_gene: TRBV5-8; abundance: many; d_gene: .
CDR3aa: CASSLGQGSYEQYF; j_gene: TRBJ2-7; v_gene: TRBV28; abundance: .; d_gene: TRBD1
CDR3aa: CATGQGAVEKLFF; j_gene: TRBJ1-4; v_gene: TRBV10-3; abundance: .; d_gene: TRBD1
CDR3aa: CASSGGANEKLFF; j_gene: TRBJ1-4; v_gene: TRBV6-5; abundance: .; d_gene: .
CDR3aa: CASSSLQGGTEAFF; j_gene: TRBJ1-1; v_gene: TRBV25-1; abundance: .; d_gene: .
CDR3aa: CASSLRDGGSTDTQYF; j_gene: TRBJ2-3; v_gene: TRBV11-1; abundance: once; d_gene: .
CDR3aa: CASSPRVGDTGELFF; j_gene: TRBJ2-2; v_gene: TRBV18; abundance: .; d_gene: .
CDR3aa: CASSQEFSGRVWEQYF; j_gene: TRBJ2-7; v_gene: TRBV4-3; abundance: .; d_gene: TRBD2
CDR3aa: CAISPRGRTEAFF; j_gene: TRBJ1-1; v_gene: TRBV10-3; abundance: .; d_gene: .
CDR3aa: CASSPDRGGTFYGYTF; j_gene: TRBJ1-2; v_gene: TRBV5-4; abundance: .; d_gene: TRBD1
CDR3aa: CASSPVPTTTTEAFF; j_gene: TRBJ1-1; v_gene: TRBV6-5; abundance: .; d_gene: .